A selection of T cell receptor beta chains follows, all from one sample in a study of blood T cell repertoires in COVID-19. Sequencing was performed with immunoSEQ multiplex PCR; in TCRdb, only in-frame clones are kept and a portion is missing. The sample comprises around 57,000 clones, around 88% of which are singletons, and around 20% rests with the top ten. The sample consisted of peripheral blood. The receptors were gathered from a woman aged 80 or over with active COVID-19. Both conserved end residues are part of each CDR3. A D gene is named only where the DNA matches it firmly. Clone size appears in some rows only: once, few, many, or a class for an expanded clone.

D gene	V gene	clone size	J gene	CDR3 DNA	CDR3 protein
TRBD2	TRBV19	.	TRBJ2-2	TGTGCCAGTAGTACGGGGACTAGAGGCACCGGGGAGCTGTTTTTT	CASSTGTRGTGELFF
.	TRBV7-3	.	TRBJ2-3	TGTGCCAGCAGCTTAATCGGGGGTGCAGATACGCAGTATTTT	CASSLIGGADTQYF
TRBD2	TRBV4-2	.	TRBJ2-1	TGTGCCAGCAGCCAAGATGTGGCGGGGGACTTTGATGAGCAGTTCTTC	CASSQDVAGDFDEQFF
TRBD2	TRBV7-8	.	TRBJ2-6	TGTGCCAGCAGCCCGCGAATACGGGGGGTCTCTGGGGCCAACGTCCTGACTTTC	CASSPRIRGVSGANVLTF
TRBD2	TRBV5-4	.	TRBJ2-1	TGTGCCAGCAGCCGCAGCGGGGGGCTCAACAATGAGCAGTTCTTC	CASSRSGGLNNEQFF
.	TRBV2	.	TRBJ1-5	TGTGCCAGCAGTGCGTGGGAGGGGAGCAATCAGCCCCAGCATTTT	CASSAWEGSNQPQHF
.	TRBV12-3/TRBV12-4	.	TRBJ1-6	TGTGCCAGCAGCCCGGTTTATTCACCCCTCCACTTT	CASSPVYSPLHF
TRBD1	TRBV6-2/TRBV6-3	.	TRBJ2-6	TGTGCCAGCAGTCCCTCGTGGACAGGGGGCAGTGGGGCCAACGTCCTGACTTTC	CASSPSWTGGSGANVLTF
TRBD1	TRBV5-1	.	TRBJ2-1	TGCGCCAGCAGCTCCGGACAGGTCATCCACAATGAGCAGTTCTTC	CASSSGQVIHNEQFF
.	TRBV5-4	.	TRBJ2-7	TGTGCCAGCAGCTTGGTCAGCTCCTACGAGCAGTACTTC	CASSLVSSYEQYF
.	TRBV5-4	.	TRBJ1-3	TGTGCCAGCAGCCGGGGGGGGGTTGGAACCACCATATATTTT	CASSRGGVGTTIYF
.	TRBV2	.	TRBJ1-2	TGTGCCAGCAGTCGACAGGCGTCTAACTATGGCTACACCTTC	CASSRQASNYGYTF
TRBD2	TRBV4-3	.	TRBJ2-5	TGCGCCAGCAGCCAAGAAATACGGGGGGGCCAGGAGACCCAGTACTTC	CASSQEIRGGQETQYF
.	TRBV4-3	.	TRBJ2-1	TGCGCCAGCAGCCACGCTGGAGGAGGCGGGAATGAGCAGTTCTTC	CASSHAGGGGNEQFF
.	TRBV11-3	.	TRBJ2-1	TGTGCCAGCAGCTTCGACGGGTACAATGAGCAGTTCTTC	CASSFDGYNEQFF
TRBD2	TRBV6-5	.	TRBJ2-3	TGTGCCAGCAGTTACAAAGCGGGGTTAGATACGCAGTATTTT	CASSYKAGLDTQYF
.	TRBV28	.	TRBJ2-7	TGTGCCAGCAGCCCGGTCGGCTACGAGCAGTACTTC	CASSPVGYEQYF
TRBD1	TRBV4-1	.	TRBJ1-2	TGCGCCAGCAGCCAAGCAGTAGGGGGCTACTATGGCTACACCTTC	CASSQAVGGYYGYTF
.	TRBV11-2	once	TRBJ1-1	TGTGCCAGCAGCCTCGGGATGAACACTGAAGCTTTCTTT	CASSLGMNTEAFF
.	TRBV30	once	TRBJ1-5	TGTGCCTGGACCGGCGACAGAGTAACCTATAGCAATCAGCCCCAGCATTTT	CAWTGDRVTYSNQPQHF
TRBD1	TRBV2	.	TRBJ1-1	TGTGCCAGCAGGGTCGAACAGGGGGCTTGGACTGAAGCTTTCTTT	CASRVEQGAWTEAFF
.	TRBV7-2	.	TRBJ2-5	TGTGCCAGCAGCTTGTGGCAGGGCGTTCGCGACCAGTACTTC	CASSLWQGVRDQYF
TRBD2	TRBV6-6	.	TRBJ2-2	TGTGCCAGCACTCAGACTAGCGGGGGTACCGGGGAGCTGTTTTTT	CASTQTSGGTGELFF
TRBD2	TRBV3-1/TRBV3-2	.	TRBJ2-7	TGTGCCAGCAGCCAAGCGGGGGGGGGAATTTACGAGCAGTACTTC	CASSQAGGGIYEQYF
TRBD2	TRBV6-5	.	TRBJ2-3	TGTGCCAGCAGCCCCCTCCGGGGGGGCGCAGATACGCAGTATTTT	CASSPLRGGADTQYF
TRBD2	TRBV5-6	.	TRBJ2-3	TGTGCCAGCAGCTTGTCGATCCTAGCGGGGGGGCTCGGAGATACGCAGTATTTT	CASSLSILAGGLGDTQYF
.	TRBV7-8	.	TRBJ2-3	TGTGCCAGCAGCGCCGACAGGAACACAGATACGCAGTATTTT	CASSADRNTDTQYF
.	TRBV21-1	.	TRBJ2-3	TGTGCCAGCAGCAACCTACTAGCGGGGGGGCCGGATACGCAGTATTTT	CASSNLLAGGPDTQYF
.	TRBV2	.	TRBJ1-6	TGTGCCAGCAGTGACGGACCAGGAGGATGGTCCTATAATTCACCCCTCCACTTT	CASSDGPGGWSYNSPLHF
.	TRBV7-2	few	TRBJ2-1	TGTGCCAGCAGCTCCGCCGGGACTCACAATGAGCAGTTCTTC	CASSSAGTHNEQFF
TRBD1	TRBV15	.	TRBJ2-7	TGTGCCACCAGCCGTCAGGGGGCCTCCTACGAGCAGTACTTC	CATSRQGASYEQYF
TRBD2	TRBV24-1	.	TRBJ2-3	TGTGCCACCAGTGGGGGAGGGGACTCAGATACGCAGTATTTT	CATSGGGDSDTQYF
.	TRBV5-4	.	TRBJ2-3	TGTGCCAGCAGCTTTGGGGGGGCAGCTATGGGTGGCACAGATACGCAGTATTTT	CASSFGGAAMGGTDTQYF
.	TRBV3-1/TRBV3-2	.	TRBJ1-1	TGTGCCAGCAGCCAAGATCATGTGGCAGGGGTGGTAGCTTTCTTT	CASSQDHVAGVVAFF
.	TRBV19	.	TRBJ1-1	TGTGCCAGTAGTACCCGAGGGAGGGGCGCCACTGAAGCTTTCTTT	CASSTRGRGATEAFF
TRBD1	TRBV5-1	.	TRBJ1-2	TGCGCCAGCAGCTTGGGCCATGGGACAGCAAACTATGGCTACACCTTC	CASSLGHGTANYGYTF
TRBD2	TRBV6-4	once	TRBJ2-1	TGTGCCATCGGGGGGGCTTCCAGGAGCTCCTACAATGAGCAGTTCTTC	CAIGGASRSSYNEQFF
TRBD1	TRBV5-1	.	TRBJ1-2	TGCGCCAGCAGGGCCGGGACAGCGATCTATGGCTACACCTTC	CASRAGTAIYGYTF
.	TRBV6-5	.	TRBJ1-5	TGTGCCAGCAAGAGGACAGCCGGCAATCAGCCCCAGCATTTT	CASKRTAGNQPQHF
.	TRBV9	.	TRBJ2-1	TGTGCCAGCAGCTCCCGGTCCTACTCCTACAATGAGCAGTTCTTC	CASSSRSYSYNEQFF
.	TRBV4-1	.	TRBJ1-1	TGCGCCAGCAGCCAAGTCGTGGGGTCACCGGAGGACACTGAAGCTTTCTTT	CASSQVVGSPEDTEAFF
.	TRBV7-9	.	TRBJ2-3	TGTGCCAGCACCCTAACGGGGGGCGAGGATACGCAGTATTTT	CASTLTGGEDTQYF
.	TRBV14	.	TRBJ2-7	TGTGCCAGCAGCCAAGCGAAACGGGGCTACGAGCAGTACTTC	CASSQAKRGYEQYF
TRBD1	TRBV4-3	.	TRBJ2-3	TGCGCCAGCAGCCAAGAACTCAGGCGGACAGGGGTCACAGATACGCAGTATTTT	CASSQELRRTGVTDTQYF
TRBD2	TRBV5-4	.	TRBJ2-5	TGTGCCAGCAGCATCACTAGCGGGGGGCGAATAGAGACCCAGTACTTC	CASSITSGGRIETQYF
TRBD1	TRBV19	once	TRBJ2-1	TGTGCCAGTAGTATAGTGGCGGCTAGACAGGGCTACAATGAGCAGTTCTTC	CASSIVAARQGYNEQFF
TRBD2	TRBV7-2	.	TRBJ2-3	TGTGCCAGCAGCCCCTTTAGCGGGGGGCTTTCAGGAGATACGCAGTATTTT	CASSPFSGGLSGDTQYF
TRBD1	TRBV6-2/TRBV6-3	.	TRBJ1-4	TGTGCCAGCAGTGACAGGGGATCTAATGAAAAACTGTTTTTT	CASSDRGSNEKLFF
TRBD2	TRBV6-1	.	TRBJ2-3	TGTGCCAGCAGTGAGGTGGGGGTACTAGCGGGGACCACAGATACGCAGTATTTT	CASSEVGVLAGTTDTQYF
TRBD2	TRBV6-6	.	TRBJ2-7	TGTGCCAGCAGTCCCACTGCGACTAGCGGAGCCTACGAGCAGTACTTC	CASSPTATSGAYEQYF
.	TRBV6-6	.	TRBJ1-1	TGTGCCAGCAGTCCTACAGGGGAAGCTTTCTTT	CASSPTGEAFF
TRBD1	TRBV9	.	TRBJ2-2	TGTGCCAGCAGCCCGCGGGACAGGGGACGGGGCACCGGGGAGCTGTTTTTT	CASSPRDRGRGTGELFF
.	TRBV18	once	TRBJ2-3	TGTGCCAGCTCTTTAGCAGACCTAGGAACAGATACGCAGTATTTT	CASSLADLGTDTQYF
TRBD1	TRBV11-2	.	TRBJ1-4	TGTGCCAGCAGCCGGTTGGGACAGAGTAATGAAAAACTGTTTTTT	CASSRLGQSNEKLFF
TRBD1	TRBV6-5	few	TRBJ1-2	TGTGCCAGCAGGCCGGGACAGGGGCCCCTTTCCACCTTC	CASRPGQGPLSTF
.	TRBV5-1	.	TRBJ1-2	TGCGCCAGCAGCTTGGTACAGGGCGGGGGCTACACCTTC	CASSLVQGGGYTF
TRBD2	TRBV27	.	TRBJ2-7	TGTGCCAGCAGTCCGGGGGGGGGTTTCTCCTACGAGCAGTACTTC	CASSPGGGFSYEQYF